This TCR beta chain was profiled in a study of patients and donors after allogeneic stem cell transplantation. Using its own MiXCR run on the RT-PCR reads, TCRdb lists one record per CDR3 protein. The data show around 150,000 distinct CDR3 sequences, roughly 35% seen once. V shed 0 bases and J shed 1 base, with 9 bases lying between them. Germline CDR1 reads LGHDT; CDR2 reads YNNKEL (reference sequence). The CDR3 covers 15 residues. This receptor was obtained from a human donor who was either an allogeneic HSCT recipient or a stem cell or donor lymphocyte infusion donor (not recorded which). It is not recorded whose cells these are; they may come from a transplant donor. Sequenced: blood, either unsorted or a sorted T cell fraction (not recorded which). This rearrangement joins TRBV3-1 to TRBJ1-2; TRBD1 is a possible D gene (5 bases). CDR3 DNA: TGTGCCAGCAGCCAAGATTTGGGGGTTAACTATGGCTACACCTTC. Its protein product is CASSQDLGVNYGYTF.